This T cell receptor beta chain was identified in a study of blood T cell repertoires in COVID-19. Original data processing: The authors estimated nucleated cell counts from reference gene primer amplification. Profiled with immunoSEQ multiplex PCR; TCRdb holds only in-frame clones, not every one. Clone size and the V and J calls come from that table; the DNA yielded D and trimming. The data contain around 190,000 clones, around 83% of them singletons. V was clipped by 4 bases and J by 0 bases; unmatched bases: 5. Germline V gene data show CDR1 as WSHSY and CDR2 as SAAADI. The CDR3 has 16 amino acids.

The chain joins TRBV10-2 to TRBJ2-7; 11 positions agree with TRBD2. The TCR was taken from a human donor in a cohort sampled during active COVID-19. Sequencing input: peripheral blood. CDR3 nucleotides: TGCGCCAGCAGTGCTAGCGGGGGGTCCTTCTCCTACGAGCAGTACTTC. Protein product: CASSASGGSFSYEQYF.